This is a list of T cell receptor beta chains from one sample in a study of cytotoxic CD8 clonotypes in ibrutinib-treated CLL. Produced via immunoSEQ multiplex PCR; TCRdb's table is partial and in-frame only. The table lists under 150,000 clones, approximately 80% of them singletons. Source: PBMCs, taken after 36 months of ibrutinib treatment. These receptors were collected from a human donor with chronic lymphocytic leukemia. Both conserved end residues are part of each CDR3. Each record gives: J gene, V gene, D gene, clone size, CDR3 DNA, CDR3 protein. The D gene is left open where the match is weak. Rows give clone size only sometimes, using once, few, many, or a class for an expanded clone.

J gene: TRBJ1-5; V gene: TRBV6-1; D gene: TRBD1; clone size: NA; CDR3 DNA: TGTGCCAGCAGTGGTCCCGGGACAGCCAACAATCAGCCCCAGCATTTT; CDR3 protein: CASSGPGTANNQPQHF
J gene: TRBJ2-3; V gene: TRBV30; D gene: NA; clone size: once; CDR3 DNA: TGTGCCTGGAGTGTACAAACGGGTCCAGATACGCAGTATTTT; CDR3 protein: CAWSVQTGPDTQYF
J gene: TRBJ2-1; V gene: TRBV19; D gene: TRBD2; clone size: few; CDR3 DNA: TGTGCCAGTAAAACTAGCGGGGGGGGCTACAATGAGCAGTTCTTC; CDR3 protein: CASKTSGGGYNEQFF
J gene: TRBJ2-2; V gene: TRBV27; D gene: NA; clone size: NA; CDR3 DNA: TGTGCCAGCAGTTTCTCGTCGTCGGGGGAGCTGTTTTTT; CDR3 protein: CASSFSSSGELFF
J gene: TRBJ1-6; V gene: TRBV7-2; D gene: NA; clone size: NA; CDR3 DNA: TGTGCCAGCAGCTTAGAACGGGCCAATTCACCCCTCCACTTT; CDR3 protein: CASSLERANSPLHF
J gene: TRBJ1-2; V gene: TRBV9; D gene: NA; clone size: NA; CDR3 DNA: TGTGCCAGCAGCCCCGGAGGGGGGGTGAACTATGGCTACACCTTC; CDR3 protein: CASSPGGGVNYGYTF
J gene: TRBJ2-7; V gene: TRBV5-1; D gene: TRBD1; clone size: NA; CDR3 DNA: TGCGCCAGCAGCGCCGGGACAGGGTTCTACGAGCAGTACTTC; CDR3 protein: CASSAGTGFYEQYF
J gene: TRBJ1-4; V gene: TRBV6-6; D gene: TRBD1; clone size: NA; CDR3 DNA: TGTGCCAGCAGTTCCCAAGGACAGGCCTCTAATGAAAAACTGTTTTTT; CDR3 protein: CASSSQGQASNEKLFF
J gene: TRBJ2-7; V gene: TRBV7-6; D gene: NA; clone size: NA; CDR3 DNA: TGTGCCAGCAGCTTACAGGGGCCTTACGAGCAGTACTTC; CDR3 protein: CASSLQGPYEQYF
J gene: TRBJ2-7; V gene: TRBV4-1; D gene: NA; clone size: NA; CDR3 DNA: TGCGCCAGCAGCCAACAAAGGGAGCAGTACTTC; CDR3 protein: CASSQQREQYF
J gene: TRBJ2-1; V gene: TRBV5-1; D gene: TRBD2; clone size: NA; CDR3 DNA: TGCGCCAGCAGCTTGAGCGGGGATCGAAACAATGAGCAGTTCTTC; CDR3 protein: CASSLSGDRNNEQFF
J gene: TRBJ1-4; V gene: TRBV25-1; D gene: NA; clone size: NA; CDR3 DNA: TGTGCCAGCAGTGAATATAACGGGAAGAAACTGTTTTTT; CDR3 protein: CASSEYNGKKLFF
J gene: TRBJ1-4; V gene: TRBV30; D gene: NA; clone size: NA; CDR3 DNA: TGTGCCCCCCGCCCGCCCCGACAGGATGGTGAAAAACTGTTTTTT; CDR3 protein: CAPRPPRQDGEKLFF
J gene: TRBJ2-3; V gene: TRBV5-1; D gene: NA; clone size: NA; CDR3 DNA: TGCGCCAGCAGCGTCCCCCGCCGGGTGGCGGGGCGGACAGATACGCAGTATTTT; CDR3 protein: CASSVPRRVAGRTDTQYF
J gene: TRBJ1-1; V gene: TRBV18; D gene: NA; clone size: NA; CDR3 DNA: TGTGCCAGCTCACCCATCGAGGGGGGCGGGACTGAAGCTTTCTTT; CDR3 protein: CASSPIEGGGTEAFF
J gene: TRBJ2-3; V gene: TRBV2; D gene: NA; clone size: NA; CDR3 DNA: TGTGCCAGCAGGGCCGCCCCATACGGACGAGCCACAGATACGCAGTATTTT; CDR3 protein: CASRAAPYGRATDTQYF
J gene: TRBJ2-1; V gene: TRBV7-3; D gene: TRBD2; clone size: once; CDR3 DNA: TGTGCCAGCAGCTCCCGCCGGGGAGCGGGAGGGCCTTTTCTGTTCTTC; CDR3 protein: CASSSRRGAGGPFLFF
J gene: TRBJ2-1; V gene: TRBV6-5; D gene: NA; clone size: NA; CDR3 DNA: TGTGCCAGCAGTTACTCGAGCGGGTACAATGAGCAGTTCTTC; CDR3 protein: CASSYSSGYNEQFF
J gene: TRBJ2-1; V gene: TRBV5-1; D gene: NA; clone size: NA; CDR3 DNA: TGCGCCAGCAGCCCCTTTGGGACACGCTCCTACAATGAGCAGTTCTTC; CDR3 protein: CASSPFGTRSYNEQFF
J gene: TRBJ1-2; V gene: TRBV6-6; D gene: TRBD1; clone size: few; CDR3 DNA: TGTGCCAGCAGGGAGGGACAGAGCGACTATGGCTACACCTTC; CDR3 protein: CASREGQSDYGYTF
J gene: TRBJ1-2; V gene: TRBV27; D gene: NA; clone size: few; CDR3 DNA: TGTGCCAGCAGTTTTATATCGGAGCGTGGCTACACCTTC; CDR3 protein: CASSFISERGYTF
J gene: TRBJ1-3; V gene: TRBV14; D gene: NA; clone size: NA; CDR3 DNA: TGTGCCAGCAGCCAAGTTACAGTTGGAAACACCATATATTTT; CDR3 protein: CASSQVTVGNTIYF
J gene: TRBJ2-3; V gene: TRBV2; D gene: NA; clone size: NA; CDR3 DNA: TGTGCCAGAGCAGGGCCCGGGGCCACAACAGATACGCAGTATTTT; CDR3 protein: CARAGPGATTDTQYF
J gene: TRBJ1-4; V gene: TRBV28; D gene: NA; clone size: NA; CDR3 DNA: TGTGCCAGCAGTTTTTCACTCCGGGCCAGAAATGAAAAACTGTTTTTT; CDR3 protein: CASSFSLRARNEKLFF
J gene: TRBJ1-4; V gene: TRBV15; D gene: NA; clone size: NA; CDR3 DNA: TGTGCCACCAGCAGAGCCGAGGATGAAAAACTGTTTTTT; CDR3 protein: CATSRAEDEKLFF
J gene: TRBJ2-5; V gene: TRBV5-1; D gene: NA; clone size: NA; CDR3 DNA: TGCGCCAGCAGGCGGGACAGACAAGAGACCCAGTACTTC; CDR3 protein: CASRRDRQETQYF
J gene: TRBJ1-1; V gene: TRBV7-9; D gene: TRBD1; clone size: once; CDR3 DNA: TGTGCCAGCAGCTCTCAGGGGGCCGGGACTGAAGCTTTCTTT; CDR3 protein: CASSSQGAGTEAFF
J gene: TRBJ1-3; V gene: TRBV11-3; D gene: TRBD1; clone size: NA; CDR3 DNA: TGTGCCAGCAGCCCAGGTGGGACAGCCGGAAACACCATATATTTT; CDR3 protein: CASSPGGTAGNTIYF
J gene: TRBJ2-1; V gene: TRBV27; D gene: NA; clone size: NA; CDR3 DNA: TGTGCCACCTCGGGAGTGGACAGGTCCCACGAGCAGTTCTTC; CDR3 protein: CATSGVDRSHEQFF
J gene: TRBJ2-7; V gene: TRBV27; D gene: NA; clone size: NA; CDR3 DNA: TGTGCCAGCAGTGACCCAAGGCATTACGAGCAGTACTTC; CDR3 protein: CASSDPRHYEQYF